The T cell receptor beta chain under discussion was sequenced for a study of blood T cell repertoires in COVID-19. At the level of the study: Some COVID-19 samples were acute and others convalescent; all came from the United States, Italy and Spain. PBMCs, B-cell-depleted T cells, or T cells provided the cDNA or gDNA that made up the material.

The CDR3 consists of 15 residues. V shed 1 base and J shed 0 bases, with 10 bases lying between them. Germline V CDR1 and CDR2: SGHTS, YDEGEE. Per the original methods: Estimation of nucleated cell counts relied on the amplification of reference gene primers. Profiling relied on immunoSEQ multiplex PCR, and the TCRdb table lists in-frame clones only, not all of them. V and J calls and clone size are copied from that table; D and trimming were computed from the DNA. This sample has hundreds of thousands of clones, with approximately 87% found just once. This chain joins TRBV5-8 and TRBJ1-1, with TRBD1 as a possible D gene (6 bases). This TCR was recovered from a woman in her thirties or forties who had recovered from COVID-19. The sample taken for sequencing was peripheral blood. The CDR3 region is CASSLRGALNTEAFF. In DNA form, the CDR3 reads TGTGCCAGCAGCTTGCGGGGGGCCCTGAACACTGAAGCTTTCTTT.